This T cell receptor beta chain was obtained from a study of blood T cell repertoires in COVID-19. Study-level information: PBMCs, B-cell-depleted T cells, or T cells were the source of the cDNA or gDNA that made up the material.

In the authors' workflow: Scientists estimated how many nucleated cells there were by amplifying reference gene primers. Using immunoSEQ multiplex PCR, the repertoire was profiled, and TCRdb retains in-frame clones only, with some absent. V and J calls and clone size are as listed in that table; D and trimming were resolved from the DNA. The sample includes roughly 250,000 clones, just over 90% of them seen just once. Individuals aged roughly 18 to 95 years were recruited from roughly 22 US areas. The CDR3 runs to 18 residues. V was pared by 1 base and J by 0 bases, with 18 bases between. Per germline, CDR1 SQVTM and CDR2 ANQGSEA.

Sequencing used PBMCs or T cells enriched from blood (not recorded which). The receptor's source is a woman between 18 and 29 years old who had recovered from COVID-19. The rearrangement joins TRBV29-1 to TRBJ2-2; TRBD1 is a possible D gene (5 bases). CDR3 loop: CSVEGVREAPANTGELFF. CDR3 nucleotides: TGCAGCGTTGAAGGGGTCAGGGAAGCCCCCGCGAACACCGGGGAGCTGTTTTTT.